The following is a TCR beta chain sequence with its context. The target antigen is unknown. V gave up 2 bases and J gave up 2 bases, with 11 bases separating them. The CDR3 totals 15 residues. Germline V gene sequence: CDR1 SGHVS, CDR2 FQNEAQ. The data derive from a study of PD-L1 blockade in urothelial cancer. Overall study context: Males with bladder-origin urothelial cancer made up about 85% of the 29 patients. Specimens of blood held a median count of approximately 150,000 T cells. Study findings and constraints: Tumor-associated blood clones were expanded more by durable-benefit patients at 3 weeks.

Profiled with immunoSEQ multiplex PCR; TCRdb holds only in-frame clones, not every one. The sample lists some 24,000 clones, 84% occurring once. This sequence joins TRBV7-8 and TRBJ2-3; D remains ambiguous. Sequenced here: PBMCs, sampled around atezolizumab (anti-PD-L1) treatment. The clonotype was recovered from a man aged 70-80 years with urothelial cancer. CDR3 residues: CASSLIRGFTDTQYF. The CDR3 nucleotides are TGTGCCAGCAGCTTAATTAGAGGTTTCACAGATACGCAGTATTTT. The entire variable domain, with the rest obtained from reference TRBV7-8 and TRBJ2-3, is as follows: GAGVSQSPRYKVAKRGQDVALRCDPISGHVSLFWYQQALGQGPEFLTYFQNEAQLDKSGLPSDRFFAERPEGSVSTLKIQRTQQEDSAVYLCASSLIRGFTDTQYFGPGTRLTVL.